This is a list of T cell receptor beta chains from one sample in a study of T-cell reconstitution after alpha-beta-depleted transplantation in children. From the PCR reads, TCRdb called clonotypes with MiXCR, one entry per CDR3 protein. The sample has about 400,000 distinct CDR3 sequences, approximately 20% seen once. The material sequenced was PBMCs from the stem cell graft donor, taken from the stem cell graft. The receptor set was obtained from a human donor who donated a stem cell graft to a child with acute myeloid leukemia. CDR3s leave out the opening cysteine and the closing phenylalanine or tryptophan. Each record gives: D gene, V gene, CDR3 protein. The D gene is left open where the match is weak.

- | TRBV12-3/TRBV12-4 | ASTTALENQPQH
- | TRBV12-3/TRBV12-4 | ASSLAFPQGYQPQH
TRBD2 | TRBV25-1 | ASSELTSGTYNEQF
- | TRBV6-2/TRBV6-3 | ASSSAAGIRGTDTQY
TRBD2 | TRBV12-3/TRBV12-4 | ASSFGGRGVETQY
- | TRBV12-3/TRBV12-4 | ASSFGTEAF
TRBD2 | TRBV20-1 | SAKSGRVSYEQY
- | TRBV25-1 | ASSGPFGWGYT
- | TRBV7-8 | ASSLERRSAGLYNEQF
TRBD2 | TRBV20-1 | SAQREIETQY
- | TRBV7-9 | ASTKGGNRIQEQF
TRBD2 | TRBV24-1 | ATSPVPSGRSNEQF
- | TRBV5-6 | ASSQMTGLFRYT
TRBD2 | TRBV28 | ASKTPGLNTGELF
- | TRBV12-3/TRBV12-4 | ASSFSRAEEQF
- | TRBV7-8 | ASSLARERSEQY
- | TRBV10-3 | AISDPSRAGGNGNEQF
TRBD2 | TRBV12-3/TRBV12-4 | ASSPGTSMIYEQY
- | TRBV20-1 | SAGPDDAYEQY
TRBD2 | TRBV27 | ASSRKWAGVDNEQF
- | TRBV24-1 | ATSEGREETQY
TRBD2 | TRBV11-3 | ASSREEGDTQY
- | TRBV4-1 | ASSQATHANTEAF
- | TRBV3-1 | ASSLIGLEVEQF
- | TRBV7-9 | ASSFRGTGANVLT
TRBD1 | TRBV29-1 | SVDVSGTGDGYT
TRBD2 | TRBV12-3/TRBV12-4 | ASSLQITPSGKKF
- | TRBV10-3 | AISARDANTGELF
TRBD1 | TRBV25-1 | ASRQGVGSYNEQF